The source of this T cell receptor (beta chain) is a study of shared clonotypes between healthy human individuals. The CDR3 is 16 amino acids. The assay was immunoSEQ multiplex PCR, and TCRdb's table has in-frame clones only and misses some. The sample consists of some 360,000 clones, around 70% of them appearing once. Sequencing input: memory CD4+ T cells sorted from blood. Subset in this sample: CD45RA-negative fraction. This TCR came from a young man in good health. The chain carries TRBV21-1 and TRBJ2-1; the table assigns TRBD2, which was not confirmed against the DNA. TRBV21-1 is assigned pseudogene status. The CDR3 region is CASSNYLAGVICEQFF. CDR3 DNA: TGTGCCAGCAGCAATTATCTAGCGGGAGTGATTTGTGAGCAGTTCTTC.